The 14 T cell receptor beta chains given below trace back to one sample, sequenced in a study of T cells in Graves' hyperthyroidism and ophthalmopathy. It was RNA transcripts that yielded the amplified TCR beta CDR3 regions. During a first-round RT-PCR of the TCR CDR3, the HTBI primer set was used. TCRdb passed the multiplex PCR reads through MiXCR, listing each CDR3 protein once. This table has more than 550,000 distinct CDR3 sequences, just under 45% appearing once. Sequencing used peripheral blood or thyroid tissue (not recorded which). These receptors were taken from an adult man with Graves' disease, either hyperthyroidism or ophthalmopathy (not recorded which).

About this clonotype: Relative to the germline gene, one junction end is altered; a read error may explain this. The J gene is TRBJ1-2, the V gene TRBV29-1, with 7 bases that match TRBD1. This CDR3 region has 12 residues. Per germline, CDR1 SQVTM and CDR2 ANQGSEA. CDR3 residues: CGLQQGSYGYTF. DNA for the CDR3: TGTGGCCTACAACAGGGGAGCTATGGCTACACCTTC.

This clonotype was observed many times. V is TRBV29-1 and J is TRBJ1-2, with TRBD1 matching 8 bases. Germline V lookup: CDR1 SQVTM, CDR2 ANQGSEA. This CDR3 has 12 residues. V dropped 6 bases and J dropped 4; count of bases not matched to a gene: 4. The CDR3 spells CSVVGQGYGYTF. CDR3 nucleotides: TGCAGCGTCGTAGGACAGGGCTATGGCTACACCTTC.

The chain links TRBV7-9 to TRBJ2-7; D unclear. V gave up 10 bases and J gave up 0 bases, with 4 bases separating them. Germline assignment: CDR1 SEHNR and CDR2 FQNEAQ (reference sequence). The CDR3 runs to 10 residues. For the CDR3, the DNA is TGTGCCAACACCTCCTACGAGCAGTACTTC. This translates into CANTSYEQYF.

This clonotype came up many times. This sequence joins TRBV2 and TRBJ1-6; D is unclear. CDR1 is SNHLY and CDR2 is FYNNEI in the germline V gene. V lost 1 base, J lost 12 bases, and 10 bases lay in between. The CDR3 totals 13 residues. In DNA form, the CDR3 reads TGTGCCAGCAGTGAAGGCGAGGCGGGACCCCTCCACTTT. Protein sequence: CASSEGEAGPLHF.

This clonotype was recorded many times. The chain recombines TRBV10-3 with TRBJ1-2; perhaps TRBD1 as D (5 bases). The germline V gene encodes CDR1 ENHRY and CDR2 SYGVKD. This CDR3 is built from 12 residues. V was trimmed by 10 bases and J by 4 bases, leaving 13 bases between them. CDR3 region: CATRAGSYGYTF. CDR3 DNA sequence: TGTGCCACCAGGGCGGGGTCCTATGGCTACACCTTC.

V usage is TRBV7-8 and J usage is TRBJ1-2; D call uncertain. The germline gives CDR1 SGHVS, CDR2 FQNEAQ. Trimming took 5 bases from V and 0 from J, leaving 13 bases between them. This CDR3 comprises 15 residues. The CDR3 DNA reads TGTGCCAGCAGCCAAGAGGCAGATTCTAACTATGGCTACACCTTC. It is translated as CASSQEADSNYGYTF.

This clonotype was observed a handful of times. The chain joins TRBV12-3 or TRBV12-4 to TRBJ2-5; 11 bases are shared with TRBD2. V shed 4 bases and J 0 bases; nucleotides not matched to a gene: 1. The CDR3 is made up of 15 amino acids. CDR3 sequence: CASSSGLADQETQYF. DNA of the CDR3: TGTGCCAGCAGTTCGGGACTAGCGGACCAAGAGACCCAGTACTTC.

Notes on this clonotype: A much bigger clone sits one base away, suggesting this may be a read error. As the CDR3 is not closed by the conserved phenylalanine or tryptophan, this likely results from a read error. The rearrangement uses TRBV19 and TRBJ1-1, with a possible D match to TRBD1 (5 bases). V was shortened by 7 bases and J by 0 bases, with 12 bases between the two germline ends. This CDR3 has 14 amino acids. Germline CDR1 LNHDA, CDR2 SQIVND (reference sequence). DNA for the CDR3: TGTGCCAGTATGAGGGGAAATATGAACACTGAAGCTTTCCTT. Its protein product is CASMRGNMNTEAFL.

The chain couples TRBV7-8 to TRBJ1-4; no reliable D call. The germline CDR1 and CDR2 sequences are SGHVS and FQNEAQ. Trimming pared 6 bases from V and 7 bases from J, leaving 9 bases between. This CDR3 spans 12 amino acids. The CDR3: CASRVGSEKLFF. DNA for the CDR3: TGTGCCAGCAGGGTAGGGAGTGAAAAACTGTTTTTT.

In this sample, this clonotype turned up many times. The CDR3 coding sequence is TGCGCCAGCAGTTCCAGGGATTCCTCTGGAAACACCATATATTTT. It specifies CASSSRDSSGNTIYF. V is TRBV10-2 and J is TRBJ1-3, with a tentative D call TRBD1 (5 bases). The CDR3 length is 15 residues. CDR1 is WSHSY, CDR2 SAAADI, per germline. With 5 bases removed from V and 0 bases from J, the gap between germline ends came to 11 bases.

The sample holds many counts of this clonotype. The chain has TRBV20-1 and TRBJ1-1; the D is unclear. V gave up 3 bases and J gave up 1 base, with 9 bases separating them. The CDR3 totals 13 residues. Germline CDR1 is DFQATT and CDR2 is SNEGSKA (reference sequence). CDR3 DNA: TGCAGTGCTAGGGTCAACCAGAACACTGAAGCTTTCTTT. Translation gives CSARVNQNTEAFF.

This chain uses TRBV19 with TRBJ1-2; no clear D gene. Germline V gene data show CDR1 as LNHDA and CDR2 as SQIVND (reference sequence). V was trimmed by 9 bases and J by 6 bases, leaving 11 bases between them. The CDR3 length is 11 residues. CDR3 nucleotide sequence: TGTGCCAGCGAAGGCGGGAATGGCTACACCTTC. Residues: CASEGGNGYTF. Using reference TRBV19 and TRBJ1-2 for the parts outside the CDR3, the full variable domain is DGGITQSPKYLFRKEGQNVTLSCEQNLNHDAMYWYRQDPGQGLRLIYYSQIVNDFQKGDIAEGYSVSREKKESFPLTVTSAQKNPTAFYLCASEGGNGYTFGSGTRLTVV.

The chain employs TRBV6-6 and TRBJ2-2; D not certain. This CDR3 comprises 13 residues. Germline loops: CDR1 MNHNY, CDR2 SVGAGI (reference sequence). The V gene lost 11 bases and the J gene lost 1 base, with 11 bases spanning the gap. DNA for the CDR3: TGTGCCGCTCGGGTCCTGAACACCGGGGAGCTGTTTTTT. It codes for CAARVLNTGELFF.

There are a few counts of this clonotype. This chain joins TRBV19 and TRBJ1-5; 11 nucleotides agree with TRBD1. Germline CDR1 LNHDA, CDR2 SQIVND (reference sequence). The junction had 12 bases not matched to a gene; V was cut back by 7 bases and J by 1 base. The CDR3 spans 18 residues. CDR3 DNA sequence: TGTGCCAGTACCTACTGGACAGGGGGCCGAAAGAGCAATCAGCCCCAGCATTTT. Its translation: CASTYWTGGRKSNQPQHF.